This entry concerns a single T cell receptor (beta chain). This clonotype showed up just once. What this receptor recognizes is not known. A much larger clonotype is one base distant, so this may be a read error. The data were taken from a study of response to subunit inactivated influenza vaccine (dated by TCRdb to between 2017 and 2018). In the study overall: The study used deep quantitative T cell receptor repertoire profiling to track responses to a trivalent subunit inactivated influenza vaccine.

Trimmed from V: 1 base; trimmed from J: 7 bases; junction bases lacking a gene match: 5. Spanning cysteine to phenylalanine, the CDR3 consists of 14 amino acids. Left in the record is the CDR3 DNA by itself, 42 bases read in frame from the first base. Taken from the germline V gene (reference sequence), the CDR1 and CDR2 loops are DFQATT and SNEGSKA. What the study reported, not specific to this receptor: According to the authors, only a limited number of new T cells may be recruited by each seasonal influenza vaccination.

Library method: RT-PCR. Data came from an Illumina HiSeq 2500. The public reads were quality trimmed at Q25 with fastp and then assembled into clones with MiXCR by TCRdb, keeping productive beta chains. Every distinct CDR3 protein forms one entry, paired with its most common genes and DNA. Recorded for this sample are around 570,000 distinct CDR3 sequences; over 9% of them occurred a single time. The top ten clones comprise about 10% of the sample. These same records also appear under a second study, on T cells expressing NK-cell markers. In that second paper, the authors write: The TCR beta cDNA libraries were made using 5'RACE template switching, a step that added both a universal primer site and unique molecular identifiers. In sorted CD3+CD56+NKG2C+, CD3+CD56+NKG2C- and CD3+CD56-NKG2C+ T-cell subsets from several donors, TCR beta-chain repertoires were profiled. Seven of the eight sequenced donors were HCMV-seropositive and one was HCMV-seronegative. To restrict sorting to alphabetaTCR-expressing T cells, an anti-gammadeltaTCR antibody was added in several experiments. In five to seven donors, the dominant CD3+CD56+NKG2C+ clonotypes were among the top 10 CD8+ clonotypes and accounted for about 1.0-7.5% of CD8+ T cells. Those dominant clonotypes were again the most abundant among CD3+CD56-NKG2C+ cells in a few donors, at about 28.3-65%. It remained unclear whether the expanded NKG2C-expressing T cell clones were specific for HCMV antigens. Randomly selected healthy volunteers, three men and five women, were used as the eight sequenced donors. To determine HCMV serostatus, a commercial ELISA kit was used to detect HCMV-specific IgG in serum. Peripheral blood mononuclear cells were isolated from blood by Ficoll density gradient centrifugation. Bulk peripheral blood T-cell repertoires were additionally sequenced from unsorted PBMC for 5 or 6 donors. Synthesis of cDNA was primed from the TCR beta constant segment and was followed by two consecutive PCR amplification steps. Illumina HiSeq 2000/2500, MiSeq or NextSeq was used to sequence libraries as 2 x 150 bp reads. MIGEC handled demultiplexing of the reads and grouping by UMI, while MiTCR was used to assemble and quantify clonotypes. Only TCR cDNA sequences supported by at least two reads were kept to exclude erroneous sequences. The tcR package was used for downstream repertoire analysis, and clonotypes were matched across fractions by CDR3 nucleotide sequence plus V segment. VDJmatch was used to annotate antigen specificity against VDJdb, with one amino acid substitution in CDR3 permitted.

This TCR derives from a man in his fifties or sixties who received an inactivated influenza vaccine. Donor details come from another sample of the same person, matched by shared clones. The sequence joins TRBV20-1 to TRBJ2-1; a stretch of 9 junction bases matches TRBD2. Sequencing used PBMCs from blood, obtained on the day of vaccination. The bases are TGCAGTGCTAGAGGTCTAGCGGGGAAGAATGAGCAGTTCTTC. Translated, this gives CSARGLAGKNEQFF.